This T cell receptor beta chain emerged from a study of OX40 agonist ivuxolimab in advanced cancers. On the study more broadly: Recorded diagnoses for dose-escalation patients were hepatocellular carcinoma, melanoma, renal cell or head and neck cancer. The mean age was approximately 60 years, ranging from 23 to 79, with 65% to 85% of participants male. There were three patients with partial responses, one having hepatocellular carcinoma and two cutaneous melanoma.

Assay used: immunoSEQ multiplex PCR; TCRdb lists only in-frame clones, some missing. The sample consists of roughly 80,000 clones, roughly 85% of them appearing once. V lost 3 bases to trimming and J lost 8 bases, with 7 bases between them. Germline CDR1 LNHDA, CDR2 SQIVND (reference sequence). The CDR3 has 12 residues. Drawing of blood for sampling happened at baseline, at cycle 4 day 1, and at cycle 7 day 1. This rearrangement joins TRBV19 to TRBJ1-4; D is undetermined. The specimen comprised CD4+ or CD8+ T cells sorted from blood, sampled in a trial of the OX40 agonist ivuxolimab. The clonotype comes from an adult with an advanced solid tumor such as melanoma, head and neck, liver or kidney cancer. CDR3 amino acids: CASSILGEKLFF. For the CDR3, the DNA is TGTGCCAGTAGTATTCTTGGAGAAAAACTGTTTTTT.